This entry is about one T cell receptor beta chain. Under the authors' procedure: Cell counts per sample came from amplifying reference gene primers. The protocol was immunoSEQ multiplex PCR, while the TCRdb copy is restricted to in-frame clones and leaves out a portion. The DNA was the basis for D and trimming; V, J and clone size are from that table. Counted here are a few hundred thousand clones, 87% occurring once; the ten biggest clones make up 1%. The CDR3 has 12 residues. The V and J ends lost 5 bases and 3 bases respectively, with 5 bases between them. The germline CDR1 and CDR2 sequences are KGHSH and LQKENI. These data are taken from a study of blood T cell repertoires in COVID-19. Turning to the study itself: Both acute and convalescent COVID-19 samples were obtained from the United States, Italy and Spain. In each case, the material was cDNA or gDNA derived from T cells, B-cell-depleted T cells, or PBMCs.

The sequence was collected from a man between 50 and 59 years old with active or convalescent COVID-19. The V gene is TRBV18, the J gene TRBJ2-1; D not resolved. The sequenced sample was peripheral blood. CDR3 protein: CASSTDYNEQFF. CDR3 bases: TGTGCCAGCTCAACAGACTACAATGAGCAGTTCTTC.